This TCR beta chain was sequenced during a study of chemoradiotherapy in HPV16-positive cancers. The CDR3 has 16 amino acids. Sequenced by immunoSEQ multiplex PCR; TCRdb stores in-frame clones only, minus some. Among tens of thousands of clones listed, about 80% were seen once. The input for sequencing was blood, taken from a patient who underwent chemoradiotherapy. The chain carries TRBV21-1 and TRBJ1-1. TRBV21-1 is termed a pseudogene. The receptor comes from a human donor with HPV-associated anogenital cancer. CDR3 region: CASSIIGPGGSTEAFF. As DNA, the CDR3 is TGTGCCAGCAGCATAATAGGGCCTGGGGGAAGCACTGAAGCTTTCTTT.